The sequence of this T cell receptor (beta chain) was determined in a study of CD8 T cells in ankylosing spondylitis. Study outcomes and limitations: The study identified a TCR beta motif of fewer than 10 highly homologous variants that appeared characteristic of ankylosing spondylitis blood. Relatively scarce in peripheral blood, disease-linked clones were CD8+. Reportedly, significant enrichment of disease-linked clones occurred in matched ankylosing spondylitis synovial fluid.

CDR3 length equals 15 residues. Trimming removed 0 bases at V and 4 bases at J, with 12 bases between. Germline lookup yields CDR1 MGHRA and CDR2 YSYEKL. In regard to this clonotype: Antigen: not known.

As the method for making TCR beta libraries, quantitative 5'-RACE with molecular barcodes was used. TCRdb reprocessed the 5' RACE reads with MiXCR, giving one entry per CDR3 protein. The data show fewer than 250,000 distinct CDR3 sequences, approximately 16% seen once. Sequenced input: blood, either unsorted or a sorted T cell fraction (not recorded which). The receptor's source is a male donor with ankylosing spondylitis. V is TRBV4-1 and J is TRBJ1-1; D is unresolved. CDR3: CASSQDWGVGTEAFF. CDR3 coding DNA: TGCGCCAGCAGCCAAGATTGGGGTGTGGGCACTGAAGCTTTCTTT.